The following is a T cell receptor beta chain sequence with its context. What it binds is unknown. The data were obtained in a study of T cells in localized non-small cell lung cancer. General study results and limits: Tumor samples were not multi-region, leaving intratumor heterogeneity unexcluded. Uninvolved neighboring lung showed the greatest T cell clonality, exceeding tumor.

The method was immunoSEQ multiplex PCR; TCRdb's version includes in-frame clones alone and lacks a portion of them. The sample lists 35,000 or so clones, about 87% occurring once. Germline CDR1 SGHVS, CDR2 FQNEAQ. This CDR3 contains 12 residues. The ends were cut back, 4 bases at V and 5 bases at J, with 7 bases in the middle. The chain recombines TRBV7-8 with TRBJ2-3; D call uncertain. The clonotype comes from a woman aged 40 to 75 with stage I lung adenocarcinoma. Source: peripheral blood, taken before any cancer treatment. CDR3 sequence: CASSSKGDTQYF. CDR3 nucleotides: TGTGCCAGCAGCTCAAAGGGAGATACGCAGTATTTT.